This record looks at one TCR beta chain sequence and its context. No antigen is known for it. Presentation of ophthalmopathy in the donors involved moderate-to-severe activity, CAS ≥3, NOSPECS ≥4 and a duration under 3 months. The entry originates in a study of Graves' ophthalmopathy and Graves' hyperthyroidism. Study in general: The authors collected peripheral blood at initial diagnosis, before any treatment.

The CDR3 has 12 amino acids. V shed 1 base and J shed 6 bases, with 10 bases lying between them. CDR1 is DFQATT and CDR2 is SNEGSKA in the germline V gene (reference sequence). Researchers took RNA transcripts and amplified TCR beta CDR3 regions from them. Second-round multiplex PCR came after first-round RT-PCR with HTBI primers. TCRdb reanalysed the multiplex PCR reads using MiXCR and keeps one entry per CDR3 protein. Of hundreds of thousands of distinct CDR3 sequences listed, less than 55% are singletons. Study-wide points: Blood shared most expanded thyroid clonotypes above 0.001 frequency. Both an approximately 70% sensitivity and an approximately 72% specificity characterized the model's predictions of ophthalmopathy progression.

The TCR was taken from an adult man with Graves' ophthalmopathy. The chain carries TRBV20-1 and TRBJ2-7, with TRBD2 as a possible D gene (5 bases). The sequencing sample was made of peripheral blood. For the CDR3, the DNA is TGCAGTGCTAGAGTCGGAGGTCTCGAGCAGTACTTC. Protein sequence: CSARVGGLEQYF.